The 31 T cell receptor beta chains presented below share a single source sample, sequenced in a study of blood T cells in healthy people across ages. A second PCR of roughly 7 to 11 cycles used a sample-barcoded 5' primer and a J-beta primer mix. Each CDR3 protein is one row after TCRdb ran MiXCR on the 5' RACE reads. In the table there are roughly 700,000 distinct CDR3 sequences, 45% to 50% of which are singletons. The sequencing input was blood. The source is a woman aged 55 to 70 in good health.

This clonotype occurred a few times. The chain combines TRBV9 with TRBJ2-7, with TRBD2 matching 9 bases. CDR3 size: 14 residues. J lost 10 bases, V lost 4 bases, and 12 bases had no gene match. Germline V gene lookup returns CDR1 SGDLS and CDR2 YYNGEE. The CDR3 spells CASSLGIPSGTQYF. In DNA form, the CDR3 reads TGTGCCAGCAGCCTCGGGATACCTAGCGGGACTCAGTACTTC.

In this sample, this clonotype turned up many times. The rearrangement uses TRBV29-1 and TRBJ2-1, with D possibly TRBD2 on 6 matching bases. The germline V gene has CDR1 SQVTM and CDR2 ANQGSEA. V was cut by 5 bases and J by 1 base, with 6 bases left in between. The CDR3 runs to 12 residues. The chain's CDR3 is CSVLASYNEQFF. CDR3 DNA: TGCAGCGTTCTAGCGTCCTACAATGAGCAGTTCTTC.

The DNA for the CDR3 is TGTGCCAGCAGTTCAGGACAAGACTACGAGCAGTACTTC. This sequence encodes CASSSGQDYEQYF. The chain joins TRBV28 to TRBJ2-7; D may be TRBD1 (5 bases). This CDR3 region has 13 residues. Trimming stripped 4 bases from V and 3 bases from J, with 10 bases between. The germline CDR1 and CDR2 sequences are MDHEN and SYDVKM.

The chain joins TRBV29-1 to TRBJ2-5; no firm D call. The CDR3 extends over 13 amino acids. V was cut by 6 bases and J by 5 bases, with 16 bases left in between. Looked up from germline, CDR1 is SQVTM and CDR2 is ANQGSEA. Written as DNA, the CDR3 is TGCAGCGTCGGTGGGTCGTCGGTGGAGACCCAGTACTTC. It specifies CSVGGSSVETQYF.

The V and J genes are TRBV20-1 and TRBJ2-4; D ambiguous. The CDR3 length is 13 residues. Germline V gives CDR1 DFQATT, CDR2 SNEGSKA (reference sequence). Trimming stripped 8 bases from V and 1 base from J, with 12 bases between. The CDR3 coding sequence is TGCAGTCCGGCTAGGGTTGCCAAAAACATTCAGTACTTC. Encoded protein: CSPARVAKNIQYF.

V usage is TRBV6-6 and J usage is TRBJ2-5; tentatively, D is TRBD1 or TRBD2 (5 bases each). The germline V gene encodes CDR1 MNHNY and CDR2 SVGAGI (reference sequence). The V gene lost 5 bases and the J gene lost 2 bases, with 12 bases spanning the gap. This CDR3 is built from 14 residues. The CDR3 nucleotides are TGTGCCAGCAGTCCGAGGGACCCTCAAGAGACCCAGTACTTC. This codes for CASSPRDPQETQYF.

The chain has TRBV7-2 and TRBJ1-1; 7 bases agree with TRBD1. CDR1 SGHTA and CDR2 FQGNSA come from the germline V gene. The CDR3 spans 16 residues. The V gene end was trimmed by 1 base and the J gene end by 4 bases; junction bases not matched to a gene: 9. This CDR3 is CASSLGPGGRGTEAFF. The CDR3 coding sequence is TGTGCCAGCAGCTTAGGACCAGGGGGACGGGGCACTGAAGCTTTCTTT.

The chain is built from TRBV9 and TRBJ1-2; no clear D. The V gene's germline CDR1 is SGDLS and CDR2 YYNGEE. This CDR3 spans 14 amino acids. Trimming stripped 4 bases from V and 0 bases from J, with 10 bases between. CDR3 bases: TGTGCCAGCAGCAAGACGGAAGCTAACTATGGCTACACCTTC. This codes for CASSKTEANYGYTF.

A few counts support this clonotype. The CDR3 spells CASSSTTEAFF. As DNA, the CDR3 is TGTGCCAGCAGCTCTACAACGGAAGCTTTCTTT. The chain recombines TRBV7-3 with TRBJ1-1, with D unresolved. The CDR3 has 11 residues. Germline-derived CDR1 and CDR2 are SGHTA and FQGTGA. V was pared by 4 bases and J by 8 bases, with 8 bases between. The full variable domain, with the rest looked up from reference TRBV7-3 and TRBJ1-1, is GAGVSQTPSNKVTEKGKYVELRCDPISGHTALYWYRQSLGQGPEFLIYFQGTGAADDSGLPNDRFFAVRPEGSVSTLKIQRTERGDSAVYLCASSSTTEAFFGQGTRLTVV.

The CDR3 loop is CAISPSGEGIYF. Written as DNA, the CDR3 is TGTGCCATCAGCCCCTCGGGGGAAGGCATATATTTT. The V and J genes are TRBV10-3 and TRBJ1-3, with D perhaps TRBD1 (5 bases). The CDR3 spans 12 residues. CDR1 is ENHRY and CDR2 is SYGVKD in the germline V gene. Trimming removed 6 bases from V and 12 bases from J, with 15 bases in between.

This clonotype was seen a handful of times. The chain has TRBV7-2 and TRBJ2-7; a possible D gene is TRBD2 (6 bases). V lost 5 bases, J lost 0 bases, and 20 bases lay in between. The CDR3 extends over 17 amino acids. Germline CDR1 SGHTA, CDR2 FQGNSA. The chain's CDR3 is CASSVGLRGSASYEQYF. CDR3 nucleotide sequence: TGTGCCAGCAGCGTGGGCCTGCGGGGAAGCGCCTCCTACGAGCAGTACTTC.

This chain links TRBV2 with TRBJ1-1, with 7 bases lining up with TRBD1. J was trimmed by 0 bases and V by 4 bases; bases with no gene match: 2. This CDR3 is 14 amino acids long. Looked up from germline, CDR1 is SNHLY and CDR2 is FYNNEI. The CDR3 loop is CASSGQGLNTEAFF. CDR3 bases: TGTGCCAGCAGTGGACAGGGATTGAACACTGAAGCTTTCTTT.

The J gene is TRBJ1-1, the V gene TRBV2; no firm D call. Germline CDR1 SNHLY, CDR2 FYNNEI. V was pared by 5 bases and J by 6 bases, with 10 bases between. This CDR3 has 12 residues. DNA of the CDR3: TGTGCCAGCAGTCTTGACATATCTGAAGCTTTCTTT. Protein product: CASSLDISEAFF.

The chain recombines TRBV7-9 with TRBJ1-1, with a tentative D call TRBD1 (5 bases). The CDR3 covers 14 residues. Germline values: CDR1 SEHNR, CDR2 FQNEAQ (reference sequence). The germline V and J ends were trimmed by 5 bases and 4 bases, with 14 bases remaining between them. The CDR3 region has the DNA TGTGCCAGCAGCACGCAGGGCGGAGGCACTGAAGCTTTCTTT. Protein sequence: CASSTQGGGTEAFF. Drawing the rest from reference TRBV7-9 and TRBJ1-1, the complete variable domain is DTGVSQNPRHKITKRGQNVTFRCDPISEHNRLYWYRQTLGQGPEFLTYFQNEAQLEKSRLLSDRFSAERPKGSFSTLEIQRTEQGDSAMYLCASSTQGGGTEAFFGQGTRLTVV.

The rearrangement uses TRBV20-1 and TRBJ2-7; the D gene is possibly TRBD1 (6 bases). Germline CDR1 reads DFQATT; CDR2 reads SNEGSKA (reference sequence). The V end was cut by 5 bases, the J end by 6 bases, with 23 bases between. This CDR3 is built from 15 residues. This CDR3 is CSAPSDSPPTSEQYF. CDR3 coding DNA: TGCAGTGCTCCGTCGGACAGCCCCCCTACTAGCGAGCAGTACTTC.

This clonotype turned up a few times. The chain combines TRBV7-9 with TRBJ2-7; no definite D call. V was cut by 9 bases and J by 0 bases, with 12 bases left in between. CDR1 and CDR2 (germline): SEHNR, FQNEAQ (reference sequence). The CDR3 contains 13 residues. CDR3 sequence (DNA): TGTGCCAGTAGAGCAGGTTCCTCCTACGAGCAGTACTTC. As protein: CASRAGSSYEQYF. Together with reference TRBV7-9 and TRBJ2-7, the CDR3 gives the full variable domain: DTGVSQNPRHKITKRGQNVTFRCDPISEHNRLYWYRQTLGQGPEFLTYFQNEAQLEKSRLLSDRFSAERPKGSFSTLEIQRTEQGDSAMYLCASRAGSSYEQYFGPGTRLTVT.

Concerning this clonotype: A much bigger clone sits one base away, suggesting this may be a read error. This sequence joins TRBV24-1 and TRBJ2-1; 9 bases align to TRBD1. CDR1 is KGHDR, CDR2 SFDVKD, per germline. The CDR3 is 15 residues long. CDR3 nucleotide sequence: TGTGCCACCAGTGTGGGACAGGGTCTTTACAATGGGCAGTTCTTC. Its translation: CATSVGQGLYNGQFF.

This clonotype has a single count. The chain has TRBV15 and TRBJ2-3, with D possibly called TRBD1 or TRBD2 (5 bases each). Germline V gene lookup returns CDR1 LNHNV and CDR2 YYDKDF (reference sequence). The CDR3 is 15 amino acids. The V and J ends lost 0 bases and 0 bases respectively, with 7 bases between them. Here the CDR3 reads CATSRDRGSTDTQYF. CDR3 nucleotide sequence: TGTGCCACCAGCAGAGATCGGGGCAGCACAGATACGCAGTATTTT.

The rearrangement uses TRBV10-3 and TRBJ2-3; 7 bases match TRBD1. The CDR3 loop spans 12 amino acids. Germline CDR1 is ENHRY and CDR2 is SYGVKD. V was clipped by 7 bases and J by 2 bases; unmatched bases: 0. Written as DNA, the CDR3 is TGTGCCATCAAGGGGGCCACAGATACGCAGTATTTT. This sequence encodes CAIKGATDTQYF.

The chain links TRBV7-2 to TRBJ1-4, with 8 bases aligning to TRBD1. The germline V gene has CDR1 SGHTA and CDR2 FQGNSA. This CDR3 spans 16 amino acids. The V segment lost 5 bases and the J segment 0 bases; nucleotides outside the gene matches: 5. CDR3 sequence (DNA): TGTGCCAGCAGCGTACAGGGGGTAGCAACTAATGAAAAACTGTTTTTT. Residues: CASSVQGVATNEKLFF. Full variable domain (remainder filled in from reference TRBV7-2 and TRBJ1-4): GAGVSQSPSNKVTEKGKDVELRCDPISGHTALYWYRQSLGQGLEFLIYFQGNSAPDKSGLPSDRFSAERTGGSVSTLTIQRTQQEDSAVYLCASSVQGVATNEKLFFGSGTQLSVL.

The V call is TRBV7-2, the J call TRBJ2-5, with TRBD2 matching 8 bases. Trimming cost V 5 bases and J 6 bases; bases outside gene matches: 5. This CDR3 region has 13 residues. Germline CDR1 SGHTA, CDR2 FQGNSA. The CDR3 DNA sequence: TGTGCCAGCAGCCTCGGGGGGGTGAAGACCCAGTACTTC. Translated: CASSLGGVKTQYF.

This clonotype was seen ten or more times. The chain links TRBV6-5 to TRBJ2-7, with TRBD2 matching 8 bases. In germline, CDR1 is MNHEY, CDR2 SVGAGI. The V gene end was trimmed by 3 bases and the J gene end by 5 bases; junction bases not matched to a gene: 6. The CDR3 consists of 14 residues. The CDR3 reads CASSYQRELDEQYF. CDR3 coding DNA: TGTGCCAGCAGTTATCAGCGGGAGTTGGACGAGCAGTACTTC.

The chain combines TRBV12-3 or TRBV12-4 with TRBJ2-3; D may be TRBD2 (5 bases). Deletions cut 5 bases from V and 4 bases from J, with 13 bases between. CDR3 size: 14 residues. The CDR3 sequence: CASSPEGGSDTQYF. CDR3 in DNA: TGTGCCAGCAGTCCAGAGGGTGGGTCAGATACGCAGTATTTT.

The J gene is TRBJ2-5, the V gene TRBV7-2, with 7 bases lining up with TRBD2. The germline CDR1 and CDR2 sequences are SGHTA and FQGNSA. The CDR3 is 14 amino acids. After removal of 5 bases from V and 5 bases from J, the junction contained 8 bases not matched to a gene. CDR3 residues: CASSRMTSYETQYF. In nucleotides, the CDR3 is TGTGCCAGCAGCCGCATGACTAGCTACGAGACCCAGTACTTC.

DNA of the CDR3: TGCAGTGCTTCCACTTGGGACCTCACAGATACGCAGTATTTT. Its translation: CSASTWDLTDTQYF. J is TRBJ2-3 and V is TRBV20-1, with D perhaps given as TRBD1 or TRBD2 (5 bases each). Between the trimmed V and J ends, which lost 5 bases and 2 bases, there was a span of 14 bases. There are 14 residues in the CDR3. Germline assignment: CDR1 DFQATT and CDR2 SNEGSKA (reference sequence).

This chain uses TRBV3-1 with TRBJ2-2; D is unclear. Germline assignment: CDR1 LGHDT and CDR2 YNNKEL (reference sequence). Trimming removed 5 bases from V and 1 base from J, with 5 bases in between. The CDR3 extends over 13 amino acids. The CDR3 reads CASSRVNTGELFF. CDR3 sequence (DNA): TGTGCCAGCAGCAGGGTGAACACCGGGGAGCTGTTTTTT.

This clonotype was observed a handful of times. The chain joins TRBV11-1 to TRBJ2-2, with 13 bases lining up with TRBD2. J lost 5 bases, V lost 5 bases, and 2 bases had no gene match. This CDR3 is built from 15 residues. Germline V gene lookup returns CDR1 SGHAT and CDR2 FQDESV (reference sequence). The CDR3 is CASSEGLAGTGELFF. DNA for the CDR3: TGTGCCAGCAGCGAGGGACTAGCGGGAACCGGGGAGCTGTTTTTT. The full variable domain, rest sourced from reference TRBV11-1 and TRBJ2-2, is EAEVAQSPRYKITEKSQAVAFWCDPISGHATLYWYRQILGQGPELLVQFQDESVVDDSQLPKDRFSAERLKGVDSTLKIQPAELGDSAMYLCASSEGLAGTGELFFGEGSRLTVL.

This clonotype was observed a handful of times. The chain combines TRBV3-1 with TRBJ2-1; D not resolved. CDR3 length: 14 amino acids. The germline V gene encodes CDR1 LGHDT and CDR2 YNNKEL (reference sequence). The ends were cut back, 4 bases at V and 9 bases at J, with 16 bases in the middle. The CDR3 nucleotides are TGTGCCAGCAGCCCCCAAACTCCTGGTAGTGAGCAGTTCTTC. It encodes CASSPQTPGSEQFF.

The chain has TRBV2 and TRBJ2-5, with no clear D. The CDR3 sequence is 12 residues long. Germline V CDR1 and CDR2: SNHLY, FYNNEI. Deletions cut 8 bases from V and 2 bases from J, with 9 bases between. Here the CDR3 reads CASSYYQETQYF. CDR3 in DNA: TGTGCCAGCTCGTACTATCAAGAGACCCAGTACTTC. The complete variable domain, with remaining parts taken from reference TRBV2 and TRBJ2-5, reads EPEVTQTPSHQVTQMGQEVILRCVPISNHLYFYWYRQILGQKVEFLVSFYNNEISEKSEIFDDQFSVERPDGSNFTLKIRSTKLEDSAMYFCASSYYQETQYFGPGTRLLVL.

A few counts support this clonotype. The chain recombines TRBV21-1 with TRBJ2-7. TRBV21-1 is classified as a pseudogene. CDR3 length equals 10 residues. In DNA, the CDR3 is TGTGCCAGCAGGCGGAACGAGCAGTACTTC. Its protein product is CASRRNEQYF.

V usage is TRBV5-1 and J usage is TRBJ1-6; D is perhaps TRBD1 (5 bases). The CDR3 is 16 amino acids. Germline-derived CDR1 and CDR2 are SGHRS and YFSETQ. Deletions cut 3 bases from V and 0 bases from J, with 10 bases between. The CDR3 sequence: CASSYGASSYNSPLHF. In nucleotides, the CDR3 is TGCGCCAGCAGCTATGGGGCGAGCTCCTATAATTCACCCCTCCACTTT. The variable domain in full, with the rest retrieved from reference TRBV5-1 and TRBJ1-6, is KAGVTQTPRYLIKTRGQQVTLSCSPISGHRSVSWYQQTPGQGLQFLFEYFSETQRNKGNFPGRFSGRQFSNSRSEMNVSTLELGDSALYLCASSYGASSYNSPLHFGNGTRLTVT.